The clone carrying this T cell receptor (beta chain) was recorded a few times. This sample was included in a study of T-cell memory formation after mild COVID-19. TCRdb re-called the 5' RACE reads through MiXCR, storing one row per CDR3 protein. The sample includes around 340,000 distinct CDR3 sequences, roughly an eighth of them seen just once. This CDR3 is 15 amino acids long. Germline V gene sequence: CDR1 DFQATT, CDR2 SNEGSKA (reference sequence). The ends lost 5 bases at V and 3 bases at J; junction bases unmatched: 6. J is TRBJ2-1 and V is TRBV20-1; TRBD2 matches 11 bases. The sample consisted of PBMCs or a T cell subset sorted from them (not recorded which). The sequence was obtained from a man aged 18 to 30 who had mild COVID-19 (a few samples of this study predate the infection). Cell type and time point are not known. The CDR3 DNA reads TGCAGTGCTCATACCGGGACTAGCGGCTACAATGAGCAGTTCTTC. Its translation: CSAHTGTSGYNEQFF.